The source of this T cell receptor (beta chain) is a study of blood T cell repertoires in COVID-19. Study context: Acute and convalescent COVID-19 samples came from the United States, Italy and Spain. The cDNA or gDNA used as material had been derived from T cells, B-cell-depleted T cells, or PBMCs.

In the study's own analysis: Amplification of reference gene primers provided the estimated nucleated cell counts. The table came from immunoSEQ multiplex PCR; TCRdb's copy has only in-frame clones and leaves some out. The V and J calls and clone size were taken over from that table, and D and trimming were inferred from the DNA. The sample has tens of thousands of clones, approximately 80% seen once. Germline V gene lookup returns CDR1 SGDLS and CDR2 YYNGEE. Germline trimming cut 3 bases from V and 4 bases from J; bases unmatched to any gene: 4. The CDR3 consists of 14 residues. Source material: peripheral blood. This receptor was taken from a man between 60 and 70 years old with acute or convalescent COVID-19. This chain uses TRBV9 with TRBJ2-1; 7 positions agree with TRBD2. The CDR3 bases are TGTGCCAGCAGCGCCGGGACTACTTACAATGAGCAGTTCTTC. As protein: CASSAGTTYNEQFF.